This note documents a single T cell receptor beta chain sequence. Trimming removed 3 bases from V and 6 bases from J, with 6 bases in between. This CDR3 comprises 12 residues. Per the germline V gene, CDR1 is LGHNT and CDR2 is FRNRAP. The source of the sample is a study of blood T cell repertoires in COVID-19. This table comes from immunoSEQ multiplex PCR, and its TCRdb copy is limited to in-frame clones, with some not included. The sample shows over 80,000 clones, around 88% of them seen only once. Specimen: peripheral blood. This sequence originates from a man older than 75 with active or convalescent COVID-19. V usage is TRBV12-5 and J usage is TRBJ2-1, with D unclear. The CDR3, as DNA: TGTGCTAGTGGTTTTGCGCTCAATGAGCAGTTCTTC. It translates to CASGFALNEQFF.